These T cell receptor beta chains were read from a single sample in a study of blood T cell repertoires in COVID-19. Method: immunoSEQ multiplex PCR; TCRdb's copy keeps in-frame clones and lacks some. The table lists under 30,000 clones, around nine tenths of them singletons, with 9% to 9.5% in the top ten. Sequencing was done on a sample of peripheral blood. All receptors derive from a human donor in a cohort sampled during active COVID-19. CDR3s include the opening cysteine and the closing phenylalanine or tryptophan. The order of the fields is clone size, J gene, V gene, D gene, CDR3 DNA, CDR3 protein. The D gene is left open where the match is weak. Clone size is given for some rows only: seen once, a few or many times, or a class if the clone is expanded.

>.|TRBJ2-7|TRBV4-1|.
TGCGCCAGCAGCCAAGCCCAAATAGCCCTTCGCGCCGAGCAGTACTTC
CASSQAQIALRAEQYF
>.|TRBJ2-1|TRBV2|TRBD2
TGTGCCAGCAACGGACTAGCGGGCCGGGGCTACAATGAGCAGTTCTTC
CASNGLAGRGYNEQFF
>.|TRBJ2-3|TRBV4-1|.
TGCGCCAGCAGCTGGGCAATTACCGGCACAGATACGCAGTATTTT
CASSWAITGTDTQYF
>.|TRBJ2-7|TRBV7-2|TRBD2
TGTGCCAGCAGATCGATAGCGGGAGGGCCGGTGGACGAGCAGTACTTC
CASRSIAGGPVDEQYF
>.|TRBJ2-3|TRBV18|TRBD2
TGTGCCAGCTCACCACCAAACGGGAGGTCGTCTAGCACAGATACGCAGTATTTT
CASSPPNGRSSSTDTQYF
>once|TRBJ2-3|TRBV18|.
TGTGCCAGCTCGCAACTGCTAGCGCTAGAACGCACAGATACGCAGTATTTT
CASSQLLALERTDTQYF
>once|TRBJ1-3|TRBV5-1|.
TGCGCCAGCAGCGGGCAGGGGATTGCTGGAAACACCATATATTTT
CASSGQGIAGNTIYF
>.|TRBJ1-5|TRBV30|.
TGTGCCTGGAGTGTCTCCTCGGGGAGGTACCAGCCCCAGCATTTT
CAWSVSSGRYQPQHF
>.|TRBJ1-1|TRBV2|.
TGTGCCAGCAGTACTAGGGGGAGCGGAATGGAGGCTTTCTTT
CASSTRGSGMEAFF
>.|TRBJ2-3|TRBV7-8|.
TGTGCCAGCACCACAGGGTACTCCACAGATACGCAGTATTTT
CASTTGYSTDTQYF